This TCR beta chain was sequenced in a study of TIL therapy for anti-PD-1-resistant metastatic lung cancer. In the case of this clone: No antigen is known for it.

Study-wide points: TIL cultures after expansion showed higher clonality and lower diversity than baseline tumor (median 6% vs 31%). Many TIL product clones were absent from baseline tumor, suggesting clonal contraction.

The time point was: pre-treatment sample, taken before nivolumab and TIL therapy. Pleural nodules or supraclavicular lymph nodes made up most of the excised metastases sampled. Patients then received nivolumab; progressors got lymphodepletion, TIL and IL-2. The libraries were made with immunoSEQ v3. Survey-level samples got 2 million or so read pairs; deep-level samples got about 5-6.5 million. Measured with immunoSEQ multiplex PCR; TCRdb has only the in-frame clones, and not every one. The repertoire consists of around 100,000 clones, with less than 70% occurring once and the leading ten covering approximately 10%. CDR3 size: 14 residues. Trimming left V 9 bases short and J 3 bases short, with 15 bases between. CDR1 is SNHLY, CDR2 FYNNEI, per germline.

This receptor was obtained from a person aged 25 to 85 with non-small cell lung cancer. The sequences come from tumor tissue, collected at baseline. V gene TRBV2 combines with J gene TRBJ2-1; weak D call: TRBD2 (6 bases). The CDR3 protein is CASLMGGGYNEQFF. CDR3 nucleotides: TGTGCCAGTCTGATGGGAGGAGGCTACAATGAGCAGTTCTTC.